The following is a T cell receptor (beta chain) sequence with its context. The sample comes from a study of control samples from healthy donors and cancer patients. Method: immunoSEQ multiplex PCR; TCRdb's copy keeps in-frame clones and lacks some. This table has 100,000 to 150,000 clones, around 87% appearing once. The receptor was isolated from a man in his sixties in good health. Sequenced material: blood.

The CDR3 loop reads CASSSQGAPTEAFF. Here the CDR3 DNA reads TGTGCCAGCAGCTCGCAGGGGGCGCCCACTGAAGCTTTCTTT. The rearrangement links TRBV7-2 to TRBJ1-1, with TRBD1 matching over 8 bases. Trimming took 4 bases from V and 4 from J; bases not matched to a gene: 5. From germline, CDR1 is SGHTA and CDR2 FQGNSA. The length of the CDR3 is 14 residues.